This T cell receptor beta chain was recorded in a study of synovial regulatory T cells in juvenile arthritis. The CDR3 runs 12 residues. The DNA is not on file. From germline, CDR1 is SGHRS and CDR2 YFSETQ. Here immunoSEQ multiplex PCR was the method, and the copy in TCRdb shows in-frame clones only, minus some. The clone table shows roughly 10,000 clones, with the ten largest holding approximately 0.69%. Material for sequencing was Treg cells from blood. The subset denotes: remaining (HLA-DR-negative) circulating blood Treg cells. This receptor was identified in a donor aged 2-35 years with juvenile idiopathic arthritis. J is TRBJ2-7 and V is TRBV5-1; the D gene TCRdb calls, TRBD2, cannot be checked with no DNA. CDR3 sequence reads: CASSFGFDEQYF.